This TCR beta chain was sequenced in a study of PD-1 blockade in classical Hodgkin lymphoma. Findings of the study overall: Reports described newly diagnosed patients as having lower baseline TCR diversity than healthy donors. Prior therapy or disease activity may underlie the repertoire differences, whose causes remain undefined.

Repertoires were generated with immunoSEQ multiplex PCR, while TCRdb's copy carries only in-frame clones and drops some. Of more than 15,000 clones in the sample, roughly 90% are singletons; the top ten hold 3.9%. Described time point: newly diagnosed, previously untreated cHL patient sample. Newly diagnosed classical Hodgkin lymphoma PBMCs, still untreated, provided the comparison samples. From germline, CDR1 is SGHNT and CDR2 YENEEA. The CDR3 is 15 amino acids. Trimming stripped 4 bases from V and 8 bases from J, with 18 bases between. On this clone itself: Its antigen is not identified.

The specimen sequenced was peripheral blood mononuclear cells (PBMCs). This clonotype was sampled from a human donor with classical Hodgkin lymphoma. This chain connects TRBV11-3 to TRBJ2-1, with a weak D call TRBD1 (7 bases). The CDR3 is CASSWSGGSRDEQFF. As DNA, the CDR3 is TGTGCCAGCAGCTGGTCAGGGGGGTCTCGCGATGAGCAGTTCTTC.